The entry below describes one TCR beta chain. Its antigen is unidentified. The primer mix had 60 Vbeta and 13 Jbeta primers. Assay used: immunoSEQ multiplex PCR; TCRdb lists only in-frame clones, some missing. The data show under 200,000 clones, 70% to 80% seen once. This sample was included in a study of cytomegalovirus exposure and HLA in healthy donors. Study-wide findings and caveats: Reported findings show TCR beta sequences accurately forecast HLA-A and HLA-B alleles in most subjects. Later analysis showed most CMV-associated TCR beta chains appearing HLA-restricted. Cytomegalovirus status, reportedly, was diagnosed with high specificity and sensitivity by the classifier.

Germline lookup yields CDR1 GTSNPN and CDR2 SVGIG (reference sequence). This CDR3 contains 14 residues. V was pared by 5 bases and J by 4 bases, with 15 bases between. The chain couples TRBV30 to TRBJ1-5, with D possibly TRBD1 on 5 matching bases. Sequencing was performed on PBMCs. The clonotype was recovered from a woman in her twenties or thirties in good health and CMV-seropositive. The CDR3 protein is CAWSMGPSNQPQHF. The CDR3 nucleotides are TGTGCCTGGTCGATGGGGCCATCGAATCAGCCCCAGCATTTT.